This T cell receptor (beta chain) was retrieved from a study of patients and donors after allogeneic stem cell transplantation. TCRdb independently ran MiXCR on the RT-PCR reads; one entry per CDR3 protein. This sample has under 35,000 distinct CDR3 sequences, with roughly a third found just once. CDR3 size: 16 residues. The germline V and J ends were trimmed by 2 bases and 1 base, with 13 bases remaining between them. Per germline, CDR1 LGHNA and CDR2 YNFKEQ. The origin of this receptor is a human donor who was either an allogeneic HSCT recipient or a stem cell or donor lymphocyte infusion donor (not recorded which). It is not recorded whose cells these are; they may come from a transplant donor. The sequenced sample consisted of blood, either unsorted or a sorted T cell fraction (not recorded which). The gene calls are TRBV4-2 and TRBJ2-3; D possibly corresponds to TRBD2 (5 bases). The CDR3 is CASSQTGNTRTDTQYF. The CDR3 region has the DNA TGTGCCAGCAGCCAAACCGGGAATACTCGCACAGATACGCAGTATTTT.